This T cell receptor (beta chain) was recorded in a study of CD8+CD57+ T cells in acquired aplastic anemia. In the case of this clonotype: Its antigen remains unknown.

It was patients with CD8+CD57+ cell expansion by flow cytometry who were chosen for sequencing. Blood came from patients not yet given any therapy. Template material for TCR beta VDJ and CDR3 profiling consisted of genomic DNA. TCRdb reprocessed the reads with MiXCR, giving one entry per CDR3 protein. The profile shows 150,000 to 200,000 distinct CDR3 sequences, 48% of them singletons. Overall study findings and caveats: Found in both controls and patients were twenty-nine CD8+ CDR3 sequences.

This TCR was recovered from a human donor with aplastic anemia. Sequencing input: sorted CD4+, CD8+, or CD8+CD57+ T cells (not recorded which) from PBMCs.

The CDR3 nucleotides read TGTGCCAGCAGCCCGCCGGGACTAGCGGGGGTCGAGCAGTTCTTC. Amino acid sequence: CASSPPGLAGVEQFF. The chain joins TRBV11-1 to TRBJ2-1, with 14 nucleotides matching TRBD2. Germline V gives CDR1 SGHAT, CDR2 FQDESV (reference sequence). This CDR3 is built from 15 residues. Trimming took 5 bases from V and 10 from J; bases not matched to a gene: 7.